One sample yielded the 20 T cell receptor beta chains listed below, sequenced in a study of OX40 agonist ivuxolimab in advanced cancers. The method was the immunoSEQ multiplex PCR assay. TCRdb provides this immuneACCESS table in a form limited to in-frame rearrangements. Some clones are lacking; in checked studies, under half of them reflect an unresolved V gene, and why the rest are absent is not known. The sample has about 68,000 clones on record, 84% of them singletons. The top ten constitute around 1.5% of the sample. Sample: CD4+ or CD8+ T cells sorted from blood, taken in a trial of the OX40 agonist ivuxolimab. These receptors came from an adult with an advanced solid tumor such as melanoma, head and neck, liver or kidney cancer.

The V gene is TRBV7-2, the J gene TRBJ2-1; 9 bases fit TRBD1. V gave up 5 bases and J gave up 6 bases; unmatched junction bases: 11. The V gene's germline CDR1 is SGHTA and CDR2 FQGNSA. The CDR3 covers 16 residues. The DNA of the CDR3 is TGTGCCAGCAGCCCCTGGGCCGGGACAGGGTCCAATGAGCAGTTCTTC. This sequence encodes CASSPWAGTGSNEQFF. The full variable domain, in which reference TRBV7-2 and TRBJ2-1 provide the parts outside the CDR3, is GAGVSQSPSNKVTEKGKDVELRCDPISGHTALYWYRQSLGQGLEFLIYFQGNSAPDKSGLPSDRFSAERTGGSVSTLTIQRTQQEDSAVYLCASSPWAGTGSNEQFFGPGTRLTVL.

The rearrangement joins TRBV6-5 to TRBJ2-6, with no clear D. V lost 6 bases, J lost 0 bases, and 9 bases lay in between. The CDR3 sequence is 15 residues long. Germline CDR1 and CDR2: MNHEY and SVGAGI. CDR3 region: CASSPTSSGANVLTF. CDR3 coding DNA: TGTGCCAGCAGCCCGACGAGCTCTGGGGCCAACGTCCTGACTTTC.

The rearrangement joins TRBV30 to TRBJ2-5; 8 bases are a match to TRBD2. The length of the CDR3 is 12 residues. V lost 2 bases, J lost 4 bases, and 0 bases stayed unmatched. CDR1 is GTSNPN and CDR2 is SVGIG in the germline V gene (reference sequence). The CDR3 loop is CAWSLAGETQYF. The CDR3 DNA reads as TGTGCCTGGAGTCTAGCGGGAGAGACCCAGTACTTC.

A single count supports this clone. J is TRBJ2-3 and V is TRBV5-1; 12 bases match TRBD2. CDR1 is SGHRS, CDR2 YFSETQ, per germline. This CDR3 is 18 amino acids long. V was clipped by 4 bases and J by 0 bases; unmatched bases: 9. The CDR3 reads CASSPGLLAGGSTDTQYF. The DNA of the CDR3 is TGCGCCAGCAGCCCTGGCCTACTAGCGGGAGGTAGCACAGATACGCAGTATTTT.

V and J are TRBV27 and TRBJ2-2; no firm D call. The CDR3 runs 14 residues. Looked up from germline, CDR1 is MNHEY and CDR2 is SMNVEV (reference sequence). V shed 0 bases and J shed 4 bases, with 6 bases lying between them. CDR3 coding DNA: TGTGCCAGCAGTTTATCACATAGCACCGGGGAGCTGTTTTTT. The encoded protein is CASSLSHSTGELFF.

The V and J genes are TRBV7-9 and TRBJ2-2; D unresolved. Deletions cut 4 bases from V and 6 bases from J, with 6 bases between. The CDR3 extends over 12 amino acids. CDR1 SEHNR and CDR2 FQNEAQ come from the germline V gene (reference sequence). The DNA of the CDR3 is TGTGCCAGCAGCTCGCAACCCGGGGAGCTGTTTTTT. It is translated as CASSSQPGELFF.

The chain couples TRBV30 to TRBJ1-1; D is unresolved. The V end was cut by 2 bases, the J end by 1 base, with 5 bases between. Germline CDR1 is GTSNPN and CDR2 is SVGIG (reference sequence). There are 12 residues in the CDR3. CDR3 in amino acids: CAWSRTNTEAFF. In DNA, the CDR3 is TGTGCCTGGAGTAGGACGAACACTGAAGCTTTCTTT.

Written as DNA, the CDR3 is TGCGCCAGCAGCTTGAGCGGTAGCGGGACATTCTTGGAGACCCAGTACTTC. Translation: CASSLSGSGTFLETQYF. The chain couples TRBV5-1 to TRBJ2-5, with TRBD2 matching 8 bases. The V gene end was trimmed by 1 base and the J gene end by 5 bases; junction bases not matched to a gene: 13. CDR1 SGHRS and CDR2 YFSETQ come from the germline V gene. This CDR3 contains 17 residues.

The chain links TRBV7-2 to TRBJ2-7; D is perhaps TRBD1 or TRBD2 (6 bases each). The CDR3 consists of 13 residues. Trimming took off 2 bases at V and 6 bases at J, with 11 bases between the two ends. Looked up from germline, CDR1 is SGHTA and CDR2 is FQGNSA. The CDR3, as DNA: TGTGCCAGCAGCTTAATGGGGGGCGGCGAGCAGTACTTC. Translating gives CASSLMGGGEQYF.

The chain couples TRBV7-3 to TRBJ2-1; D remains ambiguous. The CDR3 consists of 13 residues. The ends were cut back, 4 bases at V and 10 bases at J, with 14 bases in the middle. CDR1 and CDR2 from the germline V gene are SGHTA and FQGTGA. CDR3 sequence: CASSSWGSNEQFF. The DNA for the CDR3 is TGTGCCAGCAGCTCTTGGGGTTCGAACGAGCAGTTCTTC.

The CDR3 DNA reads TGTGCCAGCAGCCACATCGGGGCCAGGGGACTATTCTACGAGCAGTACTTC. Translation: CASSHIGARGLFYEQYF. This rearrangement joins TRBV16 to TRBJ2-7, with D tentatively TRBD2 (7 bases). The V and J ends lost 3 bases and 3 bases respectively, with 21 bases between them. This CDR3 contains 17 residues. CDR1 is KGHSY, CDR2 FQNENV, per germline.

The V call is TRBV5-1, the J call TRBJ2-3, with D possibly TRBD2 on 5 matching bases. The length of the CDR3 is 14 residues. Per the germline V gene, CDR1 is SGHRS and CDR2 is YFSETQ. Trimming removed 2 bases from V and 4 bases from J, with 11 bases in between. CDR3 amino acids: CASSLIRRADTQYF. The DNA of the CDR3 is TGCGCCAGCAGCTTAATTAGGCGGGCAGATACGCAGTATTTT.

The V and J genes are TRBV19 and TRBJ2-3; maybe TRBD2 (6 bases). The CDR3 covers 14 residues. Germline-derived CDR1 and CDR2 are LNHDA and SQIVND (reference sequence). Between the trimmed V and J ends, which lost 2 bases and 3 bases, there was a span of 9 bases. This CDR3 reads CASSITGRTDTQYF. CDR3 nucleotide sequence: TGTGCCAGTAGTATAACCGGGAGAACAGATACGCAGTATTTT.

CDR3 nucleotide sequence: TGTGCCAGCAGCTTAGAGGGCAGGGTTTTCGATGAGCAGTTCTTC. Translating it yields CASSLEGRVFDEQFF. The chain links TRBV7-6 to TRBJ2-1; D perhaps matches TRBD1 (5 bases). The V and J ends lost 1 base and 8 bases respectively, with 15 bases between them. Germline V gives CDR1 SGHVS, CDR2 FNYEAQ. CDR3 length equals 15 residues.

The chain is built from TRBV18 and TRBJ1-5; TRBD1 might be the D (6 bases). Germline values: CDR1 KGHSH, CDR2 LQKENI. The CDR3 runs 14 residues. Between the trimmed V and J ends, which lost 3 bases and 0 bases, there was a span of 6 bases. CDR3 sequence reads: CASSPGASNQPQHF. DNA for the CDR3: TGTGCCAGCTCACCGGGGGCTAGCAATCAGCCCCAGCATTTT.

The chain links TRBV4-1 to TRBJ2-1; the D is unclear. Germline CDR1 and CDR2: MGHRA and YSYEKL. V was trimmed by 0 bases and J by 3 bases, leaving 6 bases between them. This CDR3 comprises 14 residues. The CDR3, as DNA: TGCGCCAGCAGCCAAGATCAGAACTACAATGAGCAGTTCTTC. Its protein product is CASSQDQNYNEQFF.

This chain joins TRBV5-6 and TRBJ1-6; the D gene is possibly TRBD1 (5 bases). V shed 2 bases and J shed 7 bases, with 10 bases lying between them. Germline loops: CDR1 SGHDT, CDR2 YYEEEE. The CDR3 consists of 14 residues. The CDR3 DNA sequence: TGTGCCAGCAGCTTTGGGACGGGGAATTCACCCCTCCACTTT. Protein product: CASSFGTGNSPLHF.

This clone has a single count. The DNA of the CDR3 is TGTGCCAGCAGTCTACGGGCAGGGGCTAACTATGGCTACACCTTC. Its protein is CASSLRAGANYGYTF. The V call is TRBV27, the J call TRBJ1-2; TRBD1 is a possible D gene (6 bases). This CDR3 contains 15 residues. Germline loops: CDR1 MNHEY, CDR2 SMNVEV (reference sequence). V was trimmed by 5 bases and J by 0 bases, leaving 13 bases between them.

V usage is TRBV7-9 and J usage is TRBJ2-7, with a weak D call TRBD1 (7 bases). CDR3 length: 15 residues. The germline V and J ends were trimmed by 5 bases and 3 bases, with 17 bases remaining between them. Germline-derived CDR1 and CDR2 are SEHNR and FQNEAQ (reference sequence). CDR3 residues: CASSPDYRGDYEQYF. In DNA form, the CDR3 reads TGTGCCAGCAGCCCGGACTACAGGGGAGACTACGAGCAGTACTTC.

This clone was seen a single time. The CDR3, as DNA: TGTGCCAGCAGCACCACTACTAGCGGGAGATTGGGCAATGAGCAGTTCTTC. Translation: CASSTTTSGRLGNEQFF. V is TRBV9 and J is TRBJ2-1; 11 positions agree with TRBD2. This CDR3 has 17 residues. The junction had 12 bases not matched to a gene; V was cut back by 4 bases and J by 6 bases. Germline V CDR1 and CDR2: SGDLS, YYNGEE.